The next 12 T cell receptor beta chains were all read from a single sample in a study of Ad26.COV2.S vaccination and SARS-CoV-2 variants. Clones were read by immunoSEQ multiplex PCR, and TCRdb kept only the in-frame ones, dropping some. The sample has 300,000 to 400,000 clones; around 90% are singletons. Noted treatment: over 15 received Ad26.COV2.S at low or high dose, single or two shots; several received placebo; per-sample allocation not given. Samples analyzed were those drawn on day 63 after the first vaccine or placebo injection. Sample: peripheral blood, taken in a trial of Ad26.COV2.S vaccine versus placebo. The receptors derive from a person between 18 and 65 years old who received the Ad26.COV2.S COVID-19 vaccine or a placebo.

V usage is TRBV6-5 and J usage is TRBJ2-1; 10 bases agree with TRBD2. This CDR3 spans 14 amino acids. CDR1 MNHEY and CDR2 SVGAGI come from the germline V gene. V lost 6 bases, J lost 7 bases, and 6 bases stayed unmatched. CDR3 DNA sequence: TGTGCCAGCAGCCAGCGGGGGGGCCTTAATGAGCAGTTCTTC. Translated, it gives CASSQRGGLNEQFF.

The chain combines TRBV13 with TRBJ1-1; 7 bases agree with TRBD1. The V gene end was trimmed by 2 bases and the J gene end by 0 bases; junction bases not matched to a gene: 3. Looked up from germline, CDR1 is PRHDT and CDR2 is FYEKMQ (reference sequence). This CDR3 has 15 residues. DNA for the CDR3: TGTGCCAGCAGCTTATGGACAGGCCTGAACACTGAAGCTTTCTTT. It translates to CASSLWTGLNTEAFF.

V is TRBV5-1 and J is TRBJ2-7; 7 positions match TRBD1. The CDR3 spans 13 residues. Unmatched junction bases numbered 3, after V lost 3 bases and J lost 3 bases. Germline V CDR1 and CDR2: SGHRS, YFSETQ. The CDR3: CASSSGQLYEQYF. DNA for the CDR3: TGCGCCAGCAGCTCGGGACAGCTCTACGAGCAGTACTTC.

As concerns this clone: The same CDR3 arises from other DNA sequences in this sample as well. The chain carries TRBV5-1 and TRBJ1-1, with a weak D call TRBD1 (6 bases). The germline V gene encodes CDR1 SGHRS and CDR2 YFSETQ. V was cut by 0 bases and J by 6 bases, with 6 bases left in between. This CDR3 spans 12 amino acids. DNA of the CDR3: TGCGCCAGCAGCTTGGGACAGGCTGAAGCTTTCTTT. This translates into CASSLGQAEAFF.

V gene TRBV7-9 combines with J gene TRBJ2-1, with 7 bases fitting TRBD2. The germline V gene has CDR1 SEHNR and CDR2 FQNEAQ (reference sequence). The J segment lost 10 bases and the V segment lost 5 bases, leaving 5 bases of the junction unmatched. The CDR3 consists of 12 residues. CDR3 in DNA: TGTGCCAGCAGCCCCAGCGGGGAGGAGCAGTTCTTC. Translating gives CASSPSGEEQFF.

This clone was seen only a few times. V gene TRBV5-1 combines with J gene TRBJ1-1, with a weak D call TRBD1 (6 bases). The germline V gene has CDR1 SGHRS and CDR2 YFSETQ. The CDR3 is 15 amino acids. V dropped 1 base and J dropped 3 bases, with 13 bases sitting between them. For the CDR3, the DNA is TGCGCCAGCAGCTTGACAGGGCGTCACGACACTGAAGCTTTCTTT. Its translation: CASSLTGRHDTEAFF. Full variable domain (outside the CDR3, taken from reference TRBV5-1 and TRBJ1-1): KAGVTQTPRYLIKTRGQQVTLSCSPISGHRSVSWYQQTPGQGLQFLFEYFSETQRNKGNFPGRFSGRQFSNSRSEMNVSTLELGDSALYLCASSLTGRHDTEAFFGQGTRLTVV.

The rearrangement uses TRBV14 and TRBJ2-3, with D perhaps assigned TRBD1 or TRBD2 (5 bases each). Germline assignment: CDR1 SGHDN and CDR2 FVKESK. This CDR3 is built from 13 residues. V lost 4 bases to trimming and J lost 2 bases, with 7 bases between them. The CDR3 is CASSPGTTDTQYF. The CDR3 DNA sequence: TGTGCCAGCAGCCCCGGGACCACAGATACGCAGTATTTT.

V is TRBV7-9 and J is TRBJ1-6; D not resolved. V was clipped by 3 bases and J by 6 bases, with 9 bases between them. This CDR3 spans 14 amino acids. The V gene's germline CDR1 is SEHNR and CDR2 FQNEAQ (reference sequence). The CDR3 region has the DNA TGTGCCAGCAGCTTGCGACCTCCTAATTCACCCCTCCACTTT. Translation: CASSLRPPNSPLHF. Supplemented by reference TRBV7-9 and TRBJ1-6, the full variable domain reads DTGVSQNPRHKITKRGQNVTFRCDPISEHNRLYWYRQTLGQGPEFLTYFQNEAQLEKSRLLSDRFSAERPKGSFSTLEIQRTEQGDSAMYLCASSLRPPNSPLHFGNGTRLTVT.

This sequence joins TRBV4-2 and TRBJ1-2; D is uncertain. Germline V gene lookup returns CDR1 LGHNA and CDR2 YNFKEQ. This CDR3 is 14 amino acids long. The V gene lost 4 bases and the J gene lost 2 bases, with 11 bases spanning the gap. CDR3 sequence (DNA): TGTGCCAGCAGCCCCGGCCTAGTAAACTATGGCTACACCTTC. Its protein product is CASSPGLVNYGYTF.

The J gene is TRBJ1-6, the V gene TRBV2; possible D gene TRBD1, 6 bases. The CDR3 contains 15 residues. V gave up 3 bases and J gave up 9 bases, with 15 bases separating them. Germline CDR1 and CDR2: SNHLY and FYNNEI. CDR3 DNA sequence: TGTGCCAGCAGTGATTATAGTGGACAGACTTCACCCCTCCACTTT. This encodes CASSDYSGQTSPLHF.

A few counts support this clone. The chain links TRBV7-2 to TRBJ1-4; D not resolved. This CDR3 contains 12 residues. V was pared by 5 bases and J by 8 bases, with 9 bases between. The germline gives CDR1 SGHTA, CDR2 FQGNSA. The CDR3 sequence is CASSKNTEKLFF. The CDR3 region has the DNA TGTGCCAGCAGCAAAAATACAGAAAAACTGTTTTTT.

The chain is built from TRBV14 and TRBJ2-7; TRBD1 matches at 9 bases. The germline gives CDR1 SGHDN, CDR2 FVKESK. This CDR3 has 15 amino acids. V lost 2 bases and J lost 2; bases outside the gene matches: 4. CDR3 region: CASSQYRGLAYEQYF. As DNA, the CDR3 is TGTGCCAGCAGCCAATACAGGGGGCTCGCCTACGAGCAGTACTTC.